Detailed here is one TCR beta chain. The germline V gene encodes CDR1 SGHRS and CDR2 YFSETQ. Trimming shortened V by 4 bases and J by 3 bases, and 19 bases separated the two germline ends. The CDR3 sequence is 17 residues long. This record comes from a study of blood T cell repertoires in COVID-19. Profiling relied on immunoSEQ multiplex PCR, and the TCRdb table lists in-frame clones only, not all of them. The repertoire holds 80,000 to 90,000 clones, with more than 75% as singletons. The chain combines TRBV5-1 with TRBJ2-2, with D maybe TRBD2 (5 bases). The TCR originated in a woman in her 70s with acute or convalescent COVID-19. The sequenced sample was peripheral blood. The CDR3 here is CASSLSGKDRHTGELFF. The CDR3 DNA reads as TGCGCCAGCAGCCTCTCCGGGAAGGACCGACACACCGGGGAGCTGTTTTTT.